This record concerns one TCR beta chain sequence. One junction end does not reproduce the germline sequence, and a read error may be involved. This sample was included in a study of T cell responses to AZD1222 COVID-19 vaccine. TCRdb keeps only in-frame clones here, not all; method: immunoSEQ multiplex PCR. This sample has roughly 120,000 clones, with about 90% found just once. The CDR3 runs to 15 residues. Germline CDR1 and CDR2: LNHDA and SQIVND (reference sequence). The chain uses TRBV19 and TRBJ2-7; perhaps TRBD1 as D (6 bases). The sample here was peripheral blood, taken on day 0 of AZD1222 vaccination. This TCR was recovered from an adult in good health. For the CDR3, the DNA is TGTGCCAGTAGCATAGGGGGAGCAGGGGCCGACGAGCAGTACTTC. Residues: CASSIGGAGADEQYF.